The 10 T cell receptor beta chains below all came from one sample that was sequenced in a study of molecular identifiers for immune sequencing clone quantification (dated by TCRdb to about 2018). Library method: PCR. Sequencing relied on an Illumina HiSeq 4000. TCRdb reprocessing: public reads trimmed at Q25 with fastp, clones called with MiXCR, in-frame beta chains kept. All rows with the same CDR3 protein become a single entry with the most common DNA and genes. This sample has tens of thousands of distinct CDR3 sequences in its table, and around a sixth of those were observed once. The ten largest clones capture approximately 1.5% of the sample. Sequenced: naive CD8+ T cells from blood, with Jurkat cell RNA spiked in. The meaning of the sample's cell subset or site label: FACS-sorted CD8+CD4-CCR7+CD45RA+ naive T cells. These receptors all come from a human donor in good health. Some libraries in this study had Jurkat cell RNA spiked in.

This clonotype was recorded at least ten times. This chain joins TRBV7-9 and TRBJ2-2; D is ambiguous. V shed 5 bases and J shed 0 bases, with 19 bases lying between them. Germline V CDR1 and CDR2: SEHNR, FQNEAQ (reference sequence). CDR3 length: 18 amino acids. The CDR3 DNA reads TGTGCCAGCAGCACCTTGGTCCACCGGGTTACGAACACCGGGGAGCTGTTTTTT. Residues: CASSTLVHRVTNTGELFF. The full variable domain, rest sourced from reference TRBV7-9 and TRBJ2-2, is DTGVSQNPRHKITKRGQNVTFRCDPISEHNRLYWYRQTLGQGPEFLTYFQNEAQLEKSRLLSDRFSAERPKGSFSTLEIQRTEQGDSAMYLCASSTLVHRVTNTGELFFGEGSRLTVL.

Ten or more counts support this clonotype. The chain uses TRBV7-6 and TRBJ2-5; 12 bases match TRBD2. The germline V gene encodes CDR1 SGHVS and CDR2 FNYEAQ. V shed 1 base, J shed 1 base, and the junction held 1 base outside the gene matches. This CDR3 contains 16 residues. CDR3 sequence reads: CASSLVGLAGQETQYF. CDR3 nucleotide sequence: TGTGCCAGCAGCTTAGTGGGACTAGCGGGCCAAGAGACCCAGTACTTC.

Within the sample, this clonotype is medium-sized. The genes are TRBV7-2 and TRBJ2-4; possibly TRBD2 for D (5 bases). The CDR3 contains 17 residues. Germline-derived CDR1 and CDR2 are SGHTA and FQGNSA. V lost 0 bases, J lost 0 bases, and 12 bases lay in between. The CDR3: CASSLALSVLAKNIQYF. The DNA of the CDR3 is TGTGCCAGCAGCTTAGCACTTAGCGTACTAGCCAAAAACATTCAGTACTTC.

Ten or more counts support this clonotype. This chain connects TRBV27 to TRBJ2-2, with TRBD2 matching 9 bases. CDR1 and CDR2 from the germline V gene are MNHEY and SMNVEV (reference sequence). V lost 5 bases to trimming and J lost 3 bases; unmatched junction nucleotides: 13. This CDR3 has 18 amino acids. The CDR3, as DNA: TGTGCCAGCAGTCGTTATTTTAGCGGGAGTAGGGACACCGGGGAGCTGTTTTTT. Encoded protein: CASSRYFSGSRDTGELFF.

Ten or more counts support this clonotype. This chain joins TRBV24-1 and TRBJ2-2, with a tentative D call TRBD1 (6 bases). With 0 bases removed from V and 0 bases from J, the gap between germline ends came to 7 bases. The CDR3 has 16 amino acids. CDR1 and CDR2 from the germline V gene are KGHDR and SFDVKD. The CDR3 here is CATSDLGQTNTGELFF. The CDR3 nucleotides are TGTGCCACCAGTGATTTGGGACAGACGAACACCGGGGAGCTGTTTTTT.

Concerning this clonotype itself: A much larger clone is a single base away; this may be a read error. The chain carries TRBV4-1 and TRBJ2-7, with D possibly matching TRBD2 (6 bases). The germline V gene encodes CDR1 MGHRA and CDR2 YSYEKL. The CDR3 length is 16 residues. This CDR3 reads CASSHQAGQSGYGQYF. The CDR3 nucleotides read TGCGCCAGCAGCCACCAAGCGGGCCAATCCGGCTACGGGCAGTACTTC.

This clonotype was counted between two and nine times. Relative to the germline gene, one junction end is altered; a read error may explain this. The chain combines TRBV5-5 with TRBJ2-7, with 10 positions matching TRBD1. CDR1 and CDR2 from the germline V gene are SGHKS and YYEKEE (reference sequence). The CDR3 is 11 amino acids. CDR3 amino acids: CASSSLRDRGF. The CDR3 coding sequence is TGTGCCAGCAGCTCCCTTCGGGACAGGGGTTTC. Looking up the rest from reference TRBV5-5 and TRBJ2-7 gives the full variable domain: DAGVTQSPTHLIKTRGQQVTLRCSPISGHKSVSWYQQVLGQGPQFIFQYYEKEERGRGNFPDRFSARQFPNYSSELNVNALLLGDSALYLCASSSLRDRGFGPGTRLTVT.

This clonotype is a singleton in its sample. A much larger clone lies one base from this, so it may be a read error. The final CDR3 position lacks the conserved phenylalanine or tryptophan, pointing to a likely read error. The V gene is TRBV19, the J gene TRBJ2-7, with TRBD2 identical over 10 bases. Germline values: CDR1 LNHDA, CDR2 SQIVND (reference sequence). V dropped 3 bases and J dropped 5; count of bases not matched to a gene: 4. CDR3 size: 14 residues. Here the CDR3 reads CASSMSSGSHEQYS. In DNA form, the CDR3 reads TGTGCCAGTAGTATGTCTAGCGGGAGCCACGAGCAGTACTCC.

In this sample, this clonotype turned up many times. This chain uses TRBV10-1 with TRBJ2-3; no firm D call. With 4 bases removed from V and 0 bases from J, the gap between germline ends came to 5 bases. This CDR3 region has 13 residues. The V gene's germline CDR1 is WNHNN and CDR2 SYGVQD (reference sequence). The CDR3 is CASSAGSTDTQYF. CDR3 in DNA: TGCGCCAGCAGTGCTGGCAGCACAGATACGCAGTATTTT.

CDR3 in amino acids: CARIRTSQYTPGENEQFF. CDR3 in DNA: TGTGCCAGGATAAGGACTTCCCAATACACCCCGGGGGAGAATGAGCAGTTCTTC. The V gene is TRBV2, the J gene TRBJ2-1; possible D gene TRBD2, 6 bases. From germline, CDR1 is SNHLY and CDR2 FYNNEI. V dropped 9 bases and J dropped 7 bases, with 31 bases sitting between them. This CDR3 comprises 18 residues.